This T cell receptor (beta chain) derives from a study of regulatory T cells in long-lasting Graves disease. Germline CDR1 is LNHDA and CDR2 is SQIVND (reference sequence). The CDR3 spans 16 residues. The V segment lost 5 bases and the J segment 8 bases; nucleotides outside the gene matches: 14. Described time point: newly diagnosed GD, antithyroid drugs for less than 3 months. Following extraction of RNA from PBMCs, that RNA was used to make the TCR library. Building of the TCR beta libraries involved iRepertoire HTBI primers and Arm-PCR of CDR3 regions. TCRdb used MiXCR to reprocess the multiplex PCR reads, holding one entry per CDR3 protein. The data contain around 250,000 distinct CDR3 sequences, approximately 20% of them singletons. The sample also formed part of further work on T cells in Graves' hyperthyroidism and ophthalmopathy. That paper notes: Carried out on the TCR CDR3, a first-round RT-PCR used the HTBI primer set.

The starting material was peripheral blood mononuclear cells (PBMCs), obtained at new diagnosis, from a patient treated with antithyroid drugs. The TCR comes from a woman aged 30 to 39 with Graves disease. The chain joins TRBV19 to TRBJ1-4, with 7 positions matching TRBD1. The CDR3 region is CASSPQDRAEEEKLFF. CDR3 nucleotides: TGTGCCAGTAGTCCCCAAGACAGGGCTGAAGAGGAAAAACTGTTTTTT.